This record looks at one TCR beta chain sequence and its context. The antigen is unknown. This specimen comes from a study of cytomegalovirus exposure and HLA in healthy donors. Points from the study as a whole: Investigators reported 150 to 200 TCR beta chains as tied to cytomegalovirus.

Trimming cost V 1 base and J 2 bases; bases outside gene matches: 10. Germline V lookup: CDR1 SGDLS, CDR2 YYNGEE. This CDR3 region has 18 residues. Libraries were prepared by immunoSEQ multiplex PCR; TCRdb keeps only in-frame clonotypes and omits some of them. The repertoire holds about 73,000 clones, with around 90% as singletons. This chain uses TRBV9 with TRBJ2-1, with 9 bases identical to TRBD2. This clonotype was sampled from a woman under 30 in good health and CMV-seropositive. Material for sequencing was PBMCs. In DNA form, the CDR3 reads TGTGCCAGCAGCGTACTCCCGGCCCAGCGGGGGGCCTACAATGAGCAGTTCTTC. Amino acids: CASSVLPAQRGAYNEQFF.